This TCR beta chain was captured by sequencing in a study of shared clonotypes between healthy human individuals. With respect to this clone: Its antigen is as yet unknown.

General study points: The donor pool, a small one, limited the genetic and exposure-history diversity represented.

The CDR3 spans 14 residues. J was trimmed by 5 bases and V by 5 bases; bases with no gene match: 8. The germline V gene encodes CDR1 SEHNR and CDR2 FQNEAQ (reference sequence). Assay execution took place at the deep level. Amplification in unsorted PBMC replicate PCRs started from 250 to 300 ng DNA, which equals 30,000 to 35,000 T cell genomes. TCRdb's copy holds only in-frame clones and misses some; the assay was immunoSEQ multiplex PCR. The sample consists of fewer than 650,000 clones, around 77% of them appearing once. The chain recombines TRBV7-9 with TRBJ1-2; 7 bases map to TRBD1. The sequence derives from a woman in her thirties or forties in good health. Some clones in this sample may be carry-over from other donors' samples. The sample was PBMCs. The CDR3 bases are TGTGCCAGCAGCCCCGCCGGGACAGAATATGGCTACACCTTC. Translated: CASSPAGTEYGYTF.